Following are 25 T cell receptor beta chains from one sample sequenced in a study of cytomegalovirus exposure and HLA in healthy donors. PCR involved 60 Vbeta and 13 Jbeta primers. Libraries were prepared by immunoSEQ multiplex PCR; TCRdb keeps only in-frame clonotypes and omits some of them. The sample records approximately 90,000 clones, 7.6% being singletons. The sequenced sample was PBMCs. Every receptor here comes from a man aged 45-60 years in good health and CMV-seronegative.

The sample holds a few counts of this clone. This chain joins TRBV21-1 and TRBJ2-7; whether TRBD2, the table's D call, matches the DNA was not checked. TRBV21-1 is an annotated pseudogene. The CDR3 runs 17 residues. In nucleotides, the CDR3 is TGTGCCAGCAGCAAAGTACGAACTAGCGGGAGTGTATACGAGCAGTACTTC. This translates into CASSKVRTSGSVYEQYF.

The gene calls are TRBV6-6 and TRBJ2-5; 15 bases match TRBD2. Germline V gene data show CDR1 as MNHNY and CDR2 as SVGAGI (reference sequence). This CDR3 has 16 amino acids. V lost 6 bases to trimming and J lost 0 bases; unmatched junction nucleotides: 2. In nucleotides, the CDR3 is TGTGCCAGCAGCGGACTAGCGGGGGGGTACCAAGAGACCCAGTACTTC. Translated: CASSGLAGGYQETQYF.

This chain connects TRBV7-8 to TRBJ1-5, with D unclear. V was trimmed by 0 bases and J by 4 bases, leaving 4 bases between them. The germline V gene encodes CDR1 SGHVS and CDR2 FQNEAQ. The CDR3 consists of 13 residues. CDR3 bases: TGTGCCAGCAGCTTAGCAGAGAATCAGCCCCAGCATTTT. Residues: CASSLAENQPQHF.

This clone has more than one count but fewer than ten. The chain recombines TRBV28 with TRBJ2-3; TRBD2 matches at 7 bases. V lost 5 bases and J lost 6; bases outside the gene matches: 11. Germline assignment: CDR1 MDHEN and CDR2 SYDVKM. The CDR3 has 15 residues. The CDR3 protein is CASSEYGGRADTQYF. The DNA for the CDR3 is TGTGCCAGCAGTGAGTACGGGGGGAGGGCCGATACGCAGTATTTT. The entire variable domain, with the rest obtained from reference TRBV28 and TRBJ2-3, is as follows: DVKVTQSSRYLVKRTGEKVFLECVQDMDHENMFWYRQDPGLGLRLIYFSYDVKMKEKGDIPEGYSVSREKKERFSLILESASTNQTSMYLCASSEYGGRADTQYFGPGTRLTVL.

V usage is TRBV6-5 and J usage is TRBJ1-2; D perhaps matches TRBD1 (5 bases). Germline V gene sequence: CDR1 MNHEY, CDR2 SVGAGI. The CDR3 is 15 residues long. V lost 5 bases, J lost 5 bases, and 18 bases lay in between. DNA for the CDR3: TGTGCCAGCAGTCTGACACAAGGGCCAGGGTATGGCTACACCTTC. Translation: CASSLTQGPGYGYTF.

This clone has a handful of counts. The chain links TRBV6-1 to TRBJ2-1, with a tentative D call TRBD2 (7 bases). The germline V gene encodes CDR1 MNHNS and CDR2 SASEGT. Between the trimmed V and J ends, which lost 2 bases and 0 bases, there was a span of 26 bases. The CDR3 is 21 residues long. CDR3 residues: CASSEQSGTWITISSYNEQFF. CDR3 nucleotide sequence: TGTGCCAGCAGTGAACAAAGCGGGACATGGATTACCATTAGCTCCTACAATGAGCAGTTCTTC.

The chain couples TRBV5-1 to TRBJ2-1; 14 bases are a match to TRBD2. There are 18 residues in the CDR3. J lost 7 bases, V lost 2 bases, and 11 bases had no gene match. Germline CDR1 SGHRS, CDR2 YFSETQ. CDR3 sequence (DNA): TGCGCCAGCAGCTTACCGGGACTAGCGGGAGCGGGCGGGAATGAGCAGTTCTTC. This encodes CASSLPGLAGAGGNEQFF.

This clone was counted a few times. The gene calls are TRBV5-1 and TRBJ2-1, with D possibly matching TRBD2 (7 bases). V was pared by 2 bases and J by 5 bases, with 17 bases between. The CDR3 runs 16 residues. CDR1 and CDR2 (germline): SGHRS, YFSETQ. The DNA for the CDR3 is TGCGCCAGCAGCTTTAGGGCCGGCGGGGGCAACAATGAGCAGTTCTTC. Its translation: CASSFRAGGGNNEQFF.

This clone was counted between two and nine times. The CDR3 nucleotides are TGTGCCAGTAGTATAGATAGTAAGGTCGGGTACGAGCAGTACTTC. Translation: CASSIDSKVGYEQYF. The rearrangement links TRBV19 to TRBJ2-7; D is undetermined. Looked up from germline, CDR1 is LNHDA and CDR2 is SQIVND (reference sequence). The CDR3 totals 15 residues. Trimming took off 0 bases at V and 4 bases at J, with 13 bases between the two ends.

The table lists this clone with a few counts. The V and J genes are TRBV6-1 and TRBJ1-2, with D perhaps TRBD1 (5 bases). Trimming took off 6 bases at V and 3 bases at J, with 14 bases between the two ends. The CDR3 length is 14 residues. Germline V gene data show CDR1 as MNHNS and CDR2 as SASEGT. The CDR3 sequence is CASSGLDSDYGYTF. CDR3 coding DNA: TGTGCCAGCAGCGGACTAGACAGCGACTATGGCTACACCTTC.

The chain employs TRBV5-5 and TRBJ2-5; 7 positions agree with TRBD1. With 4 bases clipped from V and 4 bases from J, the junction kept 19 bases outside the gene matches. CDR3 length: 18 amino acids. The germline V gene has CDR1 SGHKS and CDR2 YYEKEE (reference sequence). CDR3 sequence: CASSPDRVTGLGRETQYF. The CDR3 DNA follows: TGTGCCAGCAGCCCAGATCGGGTGACAGGGCTCGGGCGAGAGACCCAGTACTTC.

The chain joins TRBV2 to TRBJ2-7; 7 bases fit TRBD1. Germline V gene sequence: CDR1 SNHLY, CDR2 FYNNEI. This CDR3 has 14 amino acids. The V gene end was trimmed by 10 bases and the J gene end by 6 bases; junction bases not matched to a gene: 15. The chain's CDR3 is CATRRGGQSREQYF. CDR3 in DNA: TGTGCCACCCGGCGAGGGGGCCAGTCCCGCGAGCAGTACTTC.

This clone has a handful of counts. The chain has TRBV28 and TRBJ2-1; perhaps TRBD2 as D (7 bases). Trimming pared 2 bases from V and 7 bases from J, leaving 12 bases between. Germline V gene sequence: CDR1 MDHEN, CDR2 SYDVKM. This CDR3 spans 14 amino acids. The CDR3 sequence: CASSLGGGRNEQFF. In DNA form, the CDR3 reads TGTGCCAGCAGTTTAGGGGGGGGCCGGAATGAGCAGTTCTTC.

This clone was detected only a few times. In nucleotides, the CDR3 is TGTGCCAGTAGTATAGGGCCGAGGGAGCCCAAACCTGGGGCCAACGTCCTGACTTTC. Translation gives CASSIGPREPKPGANVLTF. V and J are TRBV19 and TRBJ2-6; the D gene is possibly TRBD2 (5 bases). Looked up from germline, CDR1 is LNHDA and CDR2 is SQIVND (reference sequence). The CDR3 consists of 19 residues. Trimming took 1 base from V and 2 from J, leaving 18 bases between them. Using reference TRBV19 and TRBJ2-6 for the parts outside the CDR3, the full variable domain is DGGITQSPKYLFRKEGQNVTLSCEQNLNHDAMYWYRQDPGQGLRLIYYSQIVNDFQKGDIAEGYSVSREKKESFPLTVTSAQKNPTAFYLCASSIGPREPKPGANVLTFGAGSRLTVL.

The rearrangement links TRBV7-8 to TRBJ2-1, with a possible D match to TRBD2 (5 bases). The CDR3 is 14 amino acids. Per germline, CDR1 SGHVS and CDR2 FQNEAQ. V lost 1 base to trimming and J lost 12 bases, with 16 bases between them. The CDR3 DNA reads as TGTGCCAGCAGCTTAGAAGCGACAAGAGGGAGGCAGTTCTTC. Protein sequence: CASSLEATRGRQFF. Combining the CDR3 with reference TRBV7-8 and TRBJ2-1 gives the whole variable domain GAGVSQSPRYKVAKRGQDVALRCDPISGHVSLFWYQQALGQGPEFLTYFQNEAQLDKSGLPSDRFFAERPEGSVSTLKIQRTQQEDSAVYLCASSLEATRGRQFFGPGTRLTVL.

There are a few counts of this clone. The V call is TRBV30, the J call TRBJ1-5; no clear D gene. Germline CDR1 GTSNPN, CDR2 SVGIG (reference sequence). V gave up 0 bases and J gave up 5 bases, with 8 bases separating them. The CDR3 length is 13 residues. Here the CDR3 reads CAWSVHRDQPQHF. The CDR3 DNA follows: TGTGCCTGGAGTGTGCATAGAGATCAGCCCCAGCATTTT.

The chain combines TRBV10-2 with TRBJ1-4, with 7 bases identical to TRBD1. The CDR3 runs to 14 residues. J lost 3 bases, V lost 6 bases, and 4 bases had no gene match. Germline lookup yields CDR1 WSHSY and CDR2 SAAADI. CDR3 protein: CASRPTGPNEKLFF. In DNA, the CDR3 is TGCGCCAGCAGACCGACAGGGCCTAATGAAAAACTGTTTTTT.

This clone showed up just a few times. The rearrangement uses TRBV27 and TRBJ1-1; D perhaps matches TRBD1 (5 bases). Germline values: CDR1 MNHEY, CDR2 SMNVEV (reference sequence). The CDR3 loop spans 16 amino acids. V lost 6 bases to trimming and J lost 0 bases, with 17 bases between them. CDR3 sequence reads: CASSQDGGGVNTEAFF. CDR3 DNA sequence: TGTGCCAGCAGCCAGGACGGGGGAGGGGTGAACACTGAAGCTTTCTTT.

The CDR3 reads CASTLGPPIGNTIYF. CDR3 sequence (DNA): TGTGCCAGTACCCTTGGGCCCCCCATAGGAAACACCATATATTTT. V is TRBV19 and J is TRBJ1-3, with D unresolved. The CDR3 is 15 residues long. V lost 7 bases to trimming and J lost 4 bases, with 17 bases between them. Germline V lookup: CDR1 LNHDA, CDR2 SQIVND (reference sequence).

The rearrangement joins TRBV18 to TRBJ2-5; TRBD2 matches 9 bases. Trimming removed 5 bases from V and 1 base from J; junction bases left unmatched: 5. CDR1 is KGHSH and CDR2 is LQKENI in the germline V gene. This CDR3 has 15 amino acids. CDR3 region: CASSSSGISQETQYF. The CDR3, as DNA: TGTGCCAGCTCATCTAGCGGGATCTCCCAAGAGACCCAGTACTTC. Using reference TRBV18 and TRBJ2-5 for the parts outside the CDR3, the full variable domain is NAGVMQNPRHLVRRRGQEARLRCSPMKGHSHVYWYRQLPEEGLKFMVYLQKENIIDESGMPKERFSAEFPKEGPSILRIQQVVRGDSAAYFCASSSSGISQETQYFGPGTRLLVL.

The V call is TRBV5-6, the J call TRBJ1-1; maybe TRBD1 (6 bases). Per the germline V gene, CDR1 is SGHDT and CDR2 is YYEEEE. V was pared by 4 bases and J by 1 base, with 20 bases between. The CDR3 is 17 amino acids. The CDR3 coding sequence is TGTGCCAGCAGCCCGATGCTTTCACAGGGCAGGAACACTGAAGCTTTCTTT. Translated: CASSPMLSQGRNTEAFF.

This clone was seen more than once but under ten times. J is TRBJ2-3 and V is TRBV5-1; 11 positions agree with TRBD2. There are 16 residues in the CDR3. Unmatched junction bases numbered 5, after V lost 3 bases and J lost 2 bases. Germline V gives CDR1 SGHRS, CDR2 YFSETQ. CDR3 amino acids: CASSWGGLAVTDTQYF. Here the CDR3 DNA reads TGCGCCAGCAGCTGGGGGGGACTAGCGGTCACAGATACGCAGTATTTT.

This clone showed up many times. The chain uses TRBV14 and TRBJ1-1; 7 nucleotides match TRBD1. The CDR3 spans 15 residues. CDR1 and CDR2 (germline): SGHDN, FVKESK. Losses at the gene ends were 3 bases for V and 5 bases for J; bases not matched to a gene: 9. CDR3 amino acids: CASSQSTGKGTEAFF. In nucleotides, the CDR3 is TGTGCCAGCAGCCAGTCGACAGGGAAGGGGACTGAAGCTTTCTTT.

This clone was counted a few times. Written as DNA, the CDR3 is TGCGCCAGCGTCACAGCTCCCAACACCGGGGAGCTGTTTTTT. Translating gives CASVTAPNTGELFF. The chain joins TRBV5-1 to TRBJ2-2; D not certain. The V end was cut by 7 bases, the J end by 2 bases, with 12 bases between. Germline CDR1 SGHRS, CDR2 YFSETQ. This CDR3 is built from 14 residues.

In DNA form, the CDR3 reads TGCGCCAGCAGCTTGAGGGGAAAGGTGGACGAGCAGTACTTC. It specifies CASSLRGKVDEQYF. This chain connects TRBV5-1 to TRBJ2-7; the D gene is possibly TRBD1 (5 bases). CDR3 length: 14 amino acids. The V gene lost 1 base and the J gene lost 5 bases, with 13 bases spanning the gap. The V gene's germline CDR1 is SGHRS and CDR2 YFSETQ. The full variable domain, rest sourced from reference TRBV5-1 and TRBJ2-7, is KAGVTQTPRYLIKTRGQQVTLSCSPISGHRSVSWYQQTPGQGLQFLFEYFSETQRNKGNFPGRFSGRQFSNSRSEMNVSTLELGDSALYLCASSLRGKVDEQYFGPGTRLTVT.